The present T cell receptor beta chain was sequenced within a study of cytomegalovirus exposure and HLA in healthy donors. Findings of the study overall: Fewer N-insertions (relative to the approximately 700-donor mean) were reportedly seen in an Asian-associated ancestry cluster in a later analysis. Relative to equally common others, HLA-associated TCR beta chains showed greater clonal expansion in a later analysis. In a later analysis, TCR beta V- and J-gene trimming was associated with a missense DCLRE1C variant.

A word on this clone: Its matching antigen is unknown.

PCR employed 60 Vbeta and 13 Jbeta primers. Authors' data handling: Some 80 million unique TCR beta chains, roughly 11 million shared, were counted in a later analysis. Here immunoSEQ multiplex PCR was the method, and the copy in TCRdb shows in-frame clones only, minus some. V and J calls and clone size follow that table, whereas D and trimming were derived from the DNA. The sample lists some 70,000 clones; about four fifths were seen once. The sequence was obtained from a man younger than 35 in good health and CMV-seropositive. Sequenced input: PBMCs.

Written as DNA, the CDR3 is TGTGCCTGGAGTCCTGGGACAGCTGTTTCAAAACTGTTTTTT. Its translation is CAWSPGTAVSKLFF. The chain couples TRBV30 to TRBJ1-4, with 7 bases that match TRBD1. Trimming took 2 bases from V and 10 from J; bases not matched to a gene: 10. Germline lookup yields CDR1 GTSNPN and CDR2 SVGIG (reference sequence). CDR3 length equals 14 residues.